Shown below are 7 T cell receptor beta chains from a single sample sequenced in a study of T cell responses to AZD1222 COVID-19 vaccine. The table came from immunoSEQ multiplex PCR; TCRdb's copy has only in-frame clones and leaves some out. There are over 120,000 clones in the sample; about 92% occur only once, and under 2% lies in the top ten. Sequenced material: peripheral blood, taken 28 days after the second AZD1222 dose. The origin of the receptors is an adult who received the AZD1222 COVID-19 vaccine.

V gene TRBV6-2 or TRBV6-3 combines with J gene TRBJ2-7; no clear D gene. Between the trimmed V and J ends, which lost 5 bases and 1 base, there was a span of 15 bases. CDR1 is MNHEY and CDR2 is SVGEGT in the germline V gene. The CDR3 has 15 amino acids. CDR3: CASSTGSTSSYEQYF. DNA of the CDR3: TGTGCCAGCAGTACCGGGTCCACCTCTTCCTACGAGCAGTACTTC.

The rearrangement links TRBV30 to TRBJ1-2; D is undetermined. Trimming cost V 0 bases and J 4 bases, with 15 bases left between them. The CDR3 length is 15 residues. Per germline, CDR1 GTSNPN and CDR2 SVGIG (reference sequence). The CDR3 is CAWSVSGSGLYGYTF. CDR3 bases: TGTGCCTGGAGTGTAAGCGGCAGCGGCCTCTATGGCTACACCTTC.

The J gene is TRBJ2-1, the V gene TRBV5-4; 8 bases align to TRBD2. Germline V gives CDR1 SGHNT, CDR2 YYREEE (reference sequence). The CDR3 covers 15 residues. J gave up 0 bases and V 4 bases, and 3 bases lay outside the gene matches. The CDR3 loop is CASSVSGSSYNEQFF. In DNA, the CDR3 is TGTGCCAGCAGCGTCAGCGGGAGCTCCTACAATGAGCAGTTCTTC. Supplemented by reference TRBV5-4 and TRBJ2-1, the full variable domain reads ETGVTQSPTHLIKTRGQQVTLRCSSQSGHNTVSWYQQALGQGPQFIFQYYREEENGRGNFPPRFSGLQFPNYSSELNVNALELDDSALYLCASSVSGSSYNEQFFGPGTRLTVL.

This chain joins TRBV7-2 and TRBJ2-5; TRBD2 is a possible D gene (5 bases). V lost 4 bases to trimming and J lost 2 bases, with 8 bases between them. In germline, CDR1 is SGHTA, CDR2 FQGNSA. The CDR3 extends over 13 amino acids. CDR3 residues: CASSSPGQETQYF. For the CDR3, the DNA is TGTGCCAGCAGCTCACCGGGACAAGAGACCCAGTACTTC.

The genes are TRBV4-3 and TRBJ1-3; 7 bases agree with TRBD1. Per germline, CDR1 LGHNA and CDR2 YSLEER. The junction had 7 bases not matched to a gene; V was cut back by 0 bases and J by 5 bases. The CDR3 sequence is 16 residues long. The CDR3, as DNA: TGCGCCAGCAGCCAAGATACAGGGGTGAATAGAAACACCATATATTTT. It is translated as CASSQDTGVNRNTIYF.

The chain links TRBV6-4 to TRBJ1-1, with TRBD1 as a possible D gene (6 bases). Germline values: CDR1 MRHNA, CDR2 SNTAGT. This CDR3 contains 14 residues. V was clipped by 3 bases and J by 4 bases, with 12 bases between them. The CDR3 is CASSEREGVTEAFF. The CDR3 DNA reads as TGTGCCAGCAGTGAGAGGGAGGGGGTCACTGAAGCTTTCTTT.

The count of this clone is one. CDR3 DNA: TGTGCCAGCAGCCGGAGTGGCGGGTGGAGCTCTGGAAACACCATATATTTT. Translating gives CASSRSGGWSSGNTIYF. The rearrangement uses TRBV14 and TRBJ1-3; no reliable D call. Germline loops: CDR1 SGHDN, CDR2 FVKESK. Trimming took 4 bases from V and 0 from J, leaving 16 bases between them. This CDR3 comprises 17 residues.